Each of the 14 T cell receptor beta chains below was sequenced from the same sample in a study of blood T cell repertoires in COVID-19. TCRdb keeps only in-frame clones here, not all; method: immunoSEQ multiplex PCR. The sample lists approximately 360,000 clones, 75% to 90% occurring once. The sequenced sample consisted of PBMCs or T cells enriched from blood (not recorded which). Receptors were obtained from a woman aged 45 to 65 who had recovered from COVID-19.

This chain uses TRBV7-8 with TRBJ2-1; 9 bases align to TRBD2. CDR1 and CDR2 from the germline V gene are SGHVS and FQNEAQ. The CDR3 runs 16 residues. The junction had 10 bases not matched to a gene; V was cut back by 1 base and J by 9 bases. This chain's CDR3 is CASSLVAAGGLGEQFF. The CDR3 nucleotides are TGTGCCAGCAGCTTAGTGGCGGCGGGAGGGCTGGGTGAGCAGTTCTTC.

This chain uses TRBV25-1 with TRBJ1-2, with unresolved D. V was clipped by 3 bases and J by 4 bases, with 6 bases between them. The CDR3 length is 12 residues. Germline V gene lookup returns CDR1 MGHDK and CDR2 SYGVNS. CDR3 nucleotide sequence: TGTGCCAGCAGTGATCCCCTCTATGGCTACACCTTC. Its protein is CASSDPLYGYTF.

V usage is TRBV9 and J usage is TRBJ2-5; 10 bases line up with TRBD2. V was clipped by 3 bases and J by 5 bases; unmatched bases: 7. Germline V gene sequence: CDR1 SGDLS, CDR2 YYNGEE. This CDR3 is built from 15 residues. In DNA form, the CDR3 reads TGTGCCAGCAGCGGAGCGGGAGGGGCGCGCGAGACCCAGTACTTC. Translation: CASSGAGGARETQYF.

V is TRBV5-6 and J is TRBJ2-5, with 9 nucleotides matching TRBD1. The V gene's germline CDR1 is SGHDT and CDR2 YYEEEE. J lost 3 bases, V lost 4 bases, and 1 base had no gene match. This CDR3 has 13 amino acids. In DNA form, the CDR3 reads TGTGCCAGCAGCCGGACAGGGGAAGAGACCCAGTACTTC. As protein: CASSRTGEETQYF. Combining the CDR3 with reference TRBV5-6 and TRBJ2-5 gives the whole variable domain DAGVTQSPTHLIKTRGQQVTLRCSPKSGHDTVSWYQQALGQGPQFIFQYYEEEERQRGNFPDRFSGHQFPNYSSELNVNALLLGDSALYLCASSRTGEETQYFGPGTRLLVL.

The gene calls are TRBV6-2 or TRBV6-3 and TRBJ2-5; the D gene is possibly TRBD1 (6 bases). This CDR3 spans 12 amino acids. The V gene lost 4 bases and the J gene lost 7 bases, with 10 bases spanning the gap. Per the germline V gene, CDR1 is MNHEY and CDR2 is SVGEGT. DNA of the CDR3: TGTGCCAGCAGTTGGGGGCCGGGGACCCAGTACTTC. The encoded protein is CASSWGPGTQYF.

The chain is built from TRBV27 and TRBJ2-7; no reliable D call. The CDR3 is made up of 12 amino acids. CDR1 and CDR2 from the germline V gene are MNHEY and SMNVEV (reference sequence). V gave up 3 bases and J gave up 6 bases, with 9 bases separating them. The CDR3 DNA sequence: TGTGCCAGCAGTTTCATCCGCGGCGAGCAGTACTTC. It yields the protein CASSFIRGEQYF.

This chain connects TRBV12-3 or TRBV12-4 to TRBJ1-2; a possible D gene is TRBD1 (6 bases). V was trimmed by 3 bases and J by 4 bases, leaving 9 bases between them. The CDR3 is made up of 13 amino acids. The DNA of the CDR3 is TGTGCCAGCAGTTTGGGGGGGCCCTATGGCTACACCTTC. Its protein is CASSLGGPYGYTF.

The V gene is TRBV7-2, the J gene TRBJ1-2; TRBD1 matches 8 bases. The CDR3 totals 15 residues. With 3 bases clipped from V and 5 bases from J, the junction kept 8 bases outside the gene matches. CDR1 SGHTA and CDR2 FQGNSA come from the germline V gene. CDR3 amino acids: CASSLNPDRAYGYTF. The DNA of the CDR3 is TGTGCCAGCAGCTTGAACCCGGACAGGGCATATGGCTACACCTTC.

This rearrangement joins TRBV2 to TRBJ1-6; D uncertain. Germline values: CDR1 SNHLY, CDR2 FYNNEI. V dropped 6 bases and J dropped 3 bases, with 6 bases sitting between them. This CDR3 is 13 amino acids long. CDR3 residues: CASRRDYNSPLHF. The DNA of the CDR3 is TGTGCCAGCAGGCGGGACTATAATTCACCCCTCCACTTT.

Only one count was recorded for this clone. The chain uses TRBV7-2 and TRBJ1-5; 10 bases are a match to TRBD1. The V gene's germline CDR1 is SGHTA and CDR2 FQGNSA. Trimming took 3 bases from V and 2 from J; bases not matched to a gene: 1. The CDR3 has 15 amino acids. CDR3 in amino acids: CASSLTGGGNQPQHF. The CDR3 coding sequence is TGTGCCAGCAGCTTGACAGGGGGCGGCAATCAGCCCCAGCATTTT.

The gene calls are TRBV6-6 and TRBJ2-7; D is perhaps TRBD2 (6 bases). Looked up from germline, CDR1 is MNHNY and CDR2 is SVGAGI (reference sequence). V shed 0 bases and J shed 0 bases, with 6 bases lying between them. The CDR3 has 14 residues. CDR3 protein: CASSYSSGSYEQYF. As DNA, the CDR3 is TGTGCCAGCAGTTACTCTAGCGGCTCCTACGAGCAGTACTTC.

This chain joins TRBV5-1 and TRBJ2-1; 11 nucleotides align to TRBD2. Germline V gene data show CDR1 as SGHRS and CDR2 as YFSETQ. The length of the CDR3 is 15 residues. The junction had 4 bases not matched to a gene; V was cut back by 4 bases and J by 4 bases. The CDR3 spells CASSQGLAVYNEQFF. CDR3 in DNA: TGCGCCAGCAGCCAGGGACTAGCGGTATACAATGAGCAGTTCTTC.

V is TRBV15 and J is TRBJ1-2; TRBD1 agrees at 7 bases. V trimming: 5 bases; J trimming: 5 bases; junction bases outside the gene matches: 11. Germline V gives CDR1 LNHNV, CDR2 YYDKDF (reference sequence). CDR3 length equals 15 residues. CDR3 amino acids: CATSPHRGIGYGYTF. CDR3 nucleotide sequence: TGTGCCACCAGCCCTCACAGGGGTATCGGATATGGCTACACCTTC. The whole variable domain, remainder taken from reference TRBV15 and TRBJ1-2, is DAMVIQNPRYQVTQFGKPVTLSCSQTLNHNVMYWYQQKSSQAPKLLFHYYDKDFNNEADTPDNFQSRRPNTSFCFLDIRSPGLGDTAMYLCATSPHRGIGYGYTFGSGTRLTVV.

V usage is TRBV7-9 and J usage is TRBJ1-1; 7 nucleotides match TRBD1. Losses at the gene ends were 5 bases for V and 2 bases for J; bases not matched to a gene: 2. Germline CDR1 SEHNR, CDR2 FQNEAQ (reference sequence). This CDR3 has 13 residues. For the CDR3, the DNA is TGTGCCAGCAGCCAGGGGGGTAACACTGAAGCTTTCTTT. Protein product: CASSQGGNTEAFF.